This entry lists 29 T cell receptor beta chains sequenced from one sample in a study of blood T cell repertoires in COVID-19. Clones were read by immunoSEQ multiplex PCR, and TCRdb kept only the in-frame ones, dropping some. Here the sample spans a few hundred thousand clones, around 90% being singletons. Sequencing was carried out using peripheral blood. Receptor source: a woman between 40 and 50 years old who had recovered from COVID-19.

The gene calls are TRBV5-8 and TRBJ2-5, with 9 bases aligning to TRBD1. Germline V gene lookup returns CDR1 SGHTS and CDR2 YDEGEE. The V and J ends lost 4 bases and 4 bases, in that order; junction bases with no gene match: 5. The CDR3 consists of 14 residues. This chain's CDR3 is CASSAGQGRETQYF. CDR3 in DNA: TGTGCCAGCAGCGCGGGACAGGGAAGAGAGACCCAGTACTTC. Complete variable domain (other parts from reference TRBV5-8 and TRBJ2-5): EAGVTQSPTHLIKTRGQQATLRCSPISGHTSVYWYQQALGLGLQFLLWYDEGEERNRGNFPPRFSGRQFPNYSSELNVNALELEDSALYLCASSAGQGRETQYFGPGTRLLVL.

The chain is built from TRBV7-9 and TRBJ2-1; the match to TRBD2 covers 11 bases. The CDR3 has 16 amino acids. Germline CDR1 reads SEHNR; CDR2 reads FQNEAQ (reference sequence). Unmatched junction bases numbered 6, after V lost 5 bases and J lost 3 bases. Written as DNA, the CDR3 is TGTGCCAGCAGCCCACTAGCGGGAGTAGGCTACAATGAGCAGTTCTTC. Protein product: CASSPLAGVGYNEQFF.

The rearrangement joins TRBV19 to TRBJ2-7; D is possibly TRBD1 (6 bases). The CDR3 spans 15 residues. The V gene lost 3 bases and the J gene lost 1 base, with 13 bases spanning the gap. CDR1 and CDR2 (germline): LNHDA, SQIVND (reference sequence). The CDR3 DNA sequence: TGTGCCAGTAGTATGGGCCAGGGGCCATCCTACGAGCAGTACTTC. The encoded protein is CASSMGQGPSYEQYF.

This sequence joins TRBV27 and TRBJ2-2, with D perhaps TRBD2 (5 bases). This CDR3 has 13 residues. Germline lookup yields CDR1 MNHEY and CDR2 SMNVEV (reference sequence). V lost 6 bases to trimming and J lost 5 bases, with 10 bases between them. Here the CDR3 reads CASRLPGTGELFF. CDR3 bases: TGTGCCAGCAGACTCCCGGGAACCGGGGAGCTGTTTTTT.

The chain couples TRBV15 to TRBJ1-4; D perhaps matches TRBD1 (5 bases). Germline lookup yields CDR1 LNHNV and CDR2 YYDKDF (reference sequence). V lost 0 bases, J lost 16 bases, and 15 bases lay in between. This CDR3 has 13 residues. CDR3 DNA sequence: TGTGCCACCAGCAGAGATGGCGGGCAGGGAGGGTTTTTT. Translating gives CATSRDGGQGGFF.

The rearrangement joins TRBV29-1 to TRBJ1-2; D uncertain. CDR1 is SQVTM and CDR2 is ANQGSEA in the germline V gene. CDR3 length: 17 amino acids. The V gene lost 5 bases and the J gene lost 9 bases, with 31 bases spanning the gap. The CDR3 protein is CSVWAPGGFGNSGRYTF. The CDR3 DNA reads TGCAGCGTTTGGGCCCCCGGTGGCTTCGGCAATTCTGGCCGCTACACCTTC.

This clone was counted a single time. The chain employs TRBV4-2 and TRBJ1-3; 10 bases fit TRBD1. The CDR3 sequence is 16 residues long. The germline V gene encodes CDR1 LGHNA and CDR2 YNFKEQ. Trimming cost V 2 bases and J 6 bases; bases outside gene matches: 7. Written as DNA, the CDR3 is TGTGCCAGCAGCCAACCCGACAGGGGGCCGGAAAACACCATATATTTT. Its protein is CASSQPDRGPENTIYF.

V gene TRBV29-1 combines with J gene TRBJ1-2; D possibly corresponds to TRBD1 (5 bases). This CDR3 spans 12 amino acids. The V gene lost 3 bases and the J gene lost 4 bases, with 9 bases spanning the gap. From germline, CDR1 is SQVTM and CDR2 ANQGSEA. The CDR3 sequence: CSVDRQSYGYTF. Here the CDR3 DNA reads TGCAGCGTTGACCGACAGAGCTATGGCTACACCTTC.

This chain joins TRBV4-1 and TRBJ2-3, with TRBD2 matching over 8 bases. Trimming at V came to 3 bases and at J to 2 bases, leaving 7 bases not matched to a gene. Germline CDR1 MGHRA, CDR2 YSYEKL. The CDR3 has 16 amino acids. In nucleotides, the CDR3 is TGCGCCAGCAGCCAGGGACTAGGAGGGGCCACAGATACGCAGTATTTT. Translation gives CASSQGLGGATDTQYF.

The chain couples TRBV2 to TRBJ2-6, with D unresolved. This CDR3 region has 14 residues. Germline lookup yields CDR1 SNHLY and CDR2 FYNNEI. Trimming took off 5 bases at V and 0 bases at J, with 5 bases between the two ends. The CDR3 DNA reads TGTGCCAGCAGTCCAATCTCTGGGGCCAACGTCCTGACTTTC. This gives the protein CASSPISGANVLTF.

The CDR3 region is CASSSGQQTTIYF. The CDR3 nucleotides are TGTGCCAGCAGCTCCGGACAGCAGACCACCATATATTTT. J is TRBJ1-3 and V is TRBV12-3 or TRBV12-4, with D possibly being TRBD1 (6 bases). This CDR3 is built from 13 residues. Trimming took off 6 bases at V and 9 bases at J, with 15 bases between the two ends.

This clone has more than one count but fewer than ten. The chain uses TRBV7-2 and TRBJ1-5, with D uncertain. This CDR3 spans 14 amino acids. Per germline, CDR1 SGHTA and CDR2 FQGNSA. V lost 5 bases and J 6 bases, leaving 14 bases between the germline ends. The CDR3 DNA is TGTGCCAGCAGCCCCGGACCGGGGAGTCAGCCCCAGCATTTT. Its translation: CASSPGPGSQPQHF.

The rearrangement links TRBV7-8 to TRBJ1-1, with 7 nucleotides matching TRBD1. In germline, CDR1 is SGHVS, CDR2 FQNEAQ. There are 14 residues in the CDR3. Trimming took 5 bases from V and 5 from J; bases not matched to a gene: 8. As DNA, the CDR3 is TGTGCCAGCAGCAACACAGGGGCGGGTACTGAAGCTTTCTTT. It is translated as CASSNTGAGTEAFF.

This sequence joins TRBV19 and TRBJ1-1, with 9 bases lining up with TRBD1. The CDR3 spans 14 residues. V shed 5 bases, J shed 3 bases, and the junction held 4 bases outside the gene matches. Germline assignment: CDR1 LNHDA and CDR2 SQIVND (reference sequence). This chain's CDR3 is CASSGGQGYTEAFF. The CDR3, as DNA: TGTGCCAGTAGTGGGGGACAGGGCTACACTGAAGCTTTCTTT.

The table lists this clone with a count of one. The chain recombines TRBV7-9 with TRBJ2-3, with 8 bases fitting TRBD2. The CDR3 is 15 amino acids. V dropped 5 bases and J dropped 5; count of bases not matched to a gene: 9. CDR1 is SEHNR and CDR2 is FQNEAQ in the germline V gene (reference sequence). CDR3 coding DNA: TGTGCCAGCAGCCCGGGAGGGCTTGCGGGAGATACGCAGTATTTT. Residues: CASSPGGLAGDTQYF.

CDR3 nucleotides: TGTGCCAGCAGCTTAATGGGGGCTAGCGGGAGCTATGAGCAGTTCTTC. The encoded protein is CASSLMGASGSYEQFF. This chain uses TRBV7-3 with TRBJ2-1, with 10 bases lining up with TRBD2. Germline CDR1 is SGHTA and CDR2 is FQGTGA. Trimming removed 1 base from V and 8 bases from J; junction bases left unmatched: 8. This CDR3 contains 16 residues.

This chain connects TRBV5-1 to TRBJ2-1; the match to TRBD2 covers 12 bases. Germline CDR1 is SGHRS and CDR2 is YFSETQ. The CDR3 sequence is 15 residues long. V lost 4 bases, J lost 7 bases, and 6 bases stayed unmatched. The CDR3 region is CASSPGTSGWNEQFF. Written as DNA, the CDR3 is TGCGCCAGCAGCCCCGGGACTAGCGGGTGGAATGAGCAGTTCTTC.

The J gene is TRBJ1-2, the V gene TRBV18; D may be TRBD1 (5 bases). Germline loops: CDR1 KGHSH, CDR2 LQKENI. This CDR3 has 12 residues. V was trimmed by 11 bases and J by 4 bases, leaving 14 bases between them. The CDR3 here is CAGTGGGYGYTF. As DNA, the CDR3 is TGTGCCGGCACGGGGGGTGGCTATGGCTACACCTTC.

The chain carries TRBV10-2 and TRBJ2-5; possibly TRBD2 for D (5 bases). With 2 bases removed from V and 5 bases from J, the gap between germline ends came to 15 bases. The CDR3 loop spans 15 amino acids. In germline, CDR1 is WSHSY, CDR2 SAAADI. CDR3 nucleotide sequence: TGCGCCAGCAGTGAGGTGGGAGACCTGGGGGAGACCCAGTACTTC. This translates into CASSEVGDLGETQYF.

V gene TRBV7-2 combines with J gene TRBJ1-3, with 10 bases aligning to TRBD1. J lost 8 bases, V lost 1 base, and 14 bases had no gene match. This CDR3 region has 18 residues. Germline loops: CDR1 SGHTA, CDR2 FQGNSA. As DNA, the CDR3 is TGTGCCAGCAGCTTAGGGGGGGGACAGGGGCCTCGCGGCGACACCATATATTTT. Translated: CASSLGGGQGPRGDTIYF.

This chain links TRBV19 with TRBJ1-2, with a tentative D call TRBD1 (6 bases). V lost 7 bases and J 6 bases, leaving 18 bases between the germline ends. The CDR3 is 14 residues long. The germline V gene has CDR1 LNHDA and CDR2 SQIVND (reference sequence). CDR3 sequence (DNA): TGTGCCAGTACGACCCCACCCGGGACAAATGGCTACACCTTC. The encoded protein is CASTTPPGTNGYTF.

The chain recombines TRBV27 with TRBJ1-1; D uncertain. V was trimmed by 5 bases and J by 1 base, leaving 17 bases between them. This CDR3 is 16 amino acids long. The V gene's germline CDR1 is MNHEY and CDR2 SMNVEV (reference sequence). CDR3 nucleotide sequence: TGTGCCAGCAGTATCTCGTACGGCAGGTGGAACACTGAAGCTTTCTTT. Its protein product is CASSISYGRWNTEAFF.

Here the CDR3 DNA reads TGCGCCAGCAGCCAAGTGGGGGGGTCCTCCTACGAGCAGTACTTC. Translated: CASSQVGGSSYEQYF. This rearrangement joins TRBV4-3 to TRBJ2-7; 7 bases fit TRBD2. In germline, CDR1 is LGHNA, CDR2 YSLEER. The CDR3 runs to 15 residues. The V segment lost 1 base and the J segment 0 bases; nucleotides outside the gene matches: 3.

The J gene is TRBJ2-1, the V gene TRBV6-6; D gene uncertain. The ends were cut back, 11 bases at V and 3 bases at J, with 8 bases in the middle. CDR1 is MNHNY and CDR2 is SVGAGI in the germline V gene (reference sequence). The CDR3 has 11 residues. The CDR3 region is CAGGGYNEQFF. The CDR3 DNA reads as TGTGCCGGTGGCGGCTACAATGAGCAGTTCTTC.

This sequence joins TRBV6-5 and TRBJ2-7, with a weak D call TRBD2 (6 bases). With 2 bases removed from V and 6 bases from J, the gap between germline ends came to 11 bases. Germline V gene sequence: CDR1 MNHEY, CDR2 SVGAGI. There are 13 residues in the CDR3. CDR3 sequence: CASSYNRRGEQYF. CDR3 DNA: TGTGCCAGCAGTTACAATCGGCGGGGCGAGCAGTACTTC.

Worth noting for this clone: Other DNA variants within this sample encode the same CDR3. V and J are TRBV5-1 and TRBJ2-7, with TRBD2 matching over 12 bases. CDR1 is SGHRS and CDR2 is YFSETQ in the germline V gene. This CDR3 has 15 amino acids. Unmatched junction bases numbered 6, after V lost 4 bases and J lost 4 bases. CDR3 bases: TGCGCCAGCAGCCCCGGGACTAGCGGGCCATACGAGCAGTACTTC. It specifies CASSPGTSGPYEQYF.

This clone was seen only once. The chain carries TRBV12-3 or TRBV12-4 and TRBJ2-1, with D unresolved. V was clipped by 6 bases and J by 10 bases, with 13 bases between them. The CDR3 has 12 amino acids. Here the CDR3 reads CASSSTPREQFF. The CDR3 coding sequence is TGTGCCAGCAGCTCCACACCGAGGGAGCAGTTCTTC.

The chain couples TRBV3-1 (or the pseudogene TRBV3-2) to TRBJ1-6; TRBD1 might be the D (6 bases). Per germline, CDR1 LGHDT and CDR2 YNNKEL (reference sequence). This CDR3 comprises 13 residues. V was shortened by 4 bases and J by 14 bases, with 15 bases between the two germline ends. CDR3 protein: CASSPPGGPTLHF. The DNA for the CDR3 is TGTGCCAGCAGCCCCCCGGGGGGGCCCACCCTCCACTTT.

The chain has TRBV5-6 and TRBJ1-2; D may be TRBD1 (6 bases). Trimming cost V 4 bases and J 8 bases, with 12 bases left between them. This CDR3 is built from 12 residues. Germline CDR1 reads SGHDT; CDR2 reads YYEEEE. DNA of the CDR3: TGTGCCAGCAGCCGGGCCAGGGGCGGCTACACCTTC. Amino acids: CASSRARGGYTF.